Each of the 10 T cell receptor beta chains below was sequenced from the same sample in a study of OX40 agonist ivuxolimab in advanced cancers. Produced via immunoSEQ multiplex PCR; TCRdb's table is partial and in-frame only. Of 45,000 to 60,000 clones in the sample, around 77% were seen once. The sequencing here drew on CD4+ or CD8+ T cells sorted from blood, taken in a trial of the OX40 agonist ivuxolimab. These TCRs come from an adult with an advanced solid tumor such as melanoma, head and neck, liver or kidney cancer.

This chain uses TRBV7-9 with TRBJ2-3; TRBD2 is a possible D gene (6 bases). Germline V gene data show CDR1 as SEHNR and CDR2 as FQNEAQ (reference sequence). Trimming shortened V by 1 base and J by 4 bases, and 15 bases separated the two germline ends. The CDR3 is made up of 16 amino acids. The CDR3 DNA sequence: TGTGCCAGCAGCTTAGTAGCGGTTGGGCGTTCAGATACGCAGTATTTT. It encodes CASSLVAVGRSDTQYF.

The gene calls are TRBV5-4 and TRBJ1-1, with D perhaps matching TRBD1 (5 bases). CDR3 length: 14 amino acids. Per germline, CDR1 SGHNT and CDR2 YYREEE (reference sequence). Between the trimmed V and J ends, which lost 4 bases and 4 bases, there was a span of 14 bases. CDR3 residues: CASSITGRPTEAFF. The CDR3 DNA is TGTGCCAGCAGCATAACAGGCAGACCCACTGAAGCTTTCTTT. Drawing the rest from reference TRBV5-4 and TRBJ1-1, the complete variable domain is ETGVTQSPTHLIKTRGQQVTLRCSSQSGHNTVSWYQQALGQGPQFIFQYYREEENGRGNFPPRFSGLQFPNYSSELNVNALELDDSALYLCASSITGRPTEAFFGQGTRLTVV.

This rearrangement joins TRBV19 to TRBJ1-4, with D perhaps TRBD1 (6 bases). V lost 3 bases to trimming and J lost 3 bases, with 11 bases between them. In germline, CDR1 is LNHDA, CDR2 SQIVND (reference sequence). This CDR3 has 15 residues. CDR3: CASSIGGTPNEKLFF. The CDR3 nucleotides read TGTGCCAGTAGTATCGGTGGGACACCTAATGAAAAACTGTTTTTT.

The rearrangement joins TRBV7-2 to TRBJ2-7; 8 bases fit TRBD2. CDR1 SGHTA and CDR2 FQGNSA come from the germline V gene. J gave up 7 bases and V 2 bases, and 7 bases lay outside the gene matches. This CDR3 region has 14 residues. CDR3 DNA sequence: TGTGCCAGCAGCTTATTAGCGGGGAACTTGGAGCAGTACTTC. Its translation: CASSLLAGNLEQYF.

This clone has only a few counts. The CDR3: CASSLLSFAGGLTGELFF. CDR3 in DNA: TGTGCCAGCAGTTTATTGTCCTTTGCGGGAGGTCTAACAGGGGAGCTGTTTTTT. The chain uses TRBV28 and TRBJ2-2, with 8 bases identical to TRBD2. Germline trimming cut 1 base from V and 8 bases from J; bases unmatched to any gene: 15. CDR3 length: 18 residues. The V gene's germline CDR1 is MDHEN and CDR2 SYDVKM.

The V and J genes are TRBV28 and TRBJ1-1; D perhaps matches TRBD1 (5 bases). V was clipped by 7 bases and J by 2 bases, with 14 bases between them. CDR3 size: 14 residues. Per germline, CDR1 MDHEN and CDR2 SYDVKM. The CDR3 loop is CASTAGGDNTEAFF. CDR3 in DNA: TGTGCCAGCACCGCGGGGGGAGATAACACTGAAGCTTTCTTT. The full variable domain, with the rest looked up from reference TRBV28 and TRBJ1-1, is DVKVTQSSRYLVKRTGEKVFLECVQDMDHENMFWYRQDPGLGLRLIYFSYDVKMKEKGDIPEGYSVSREKKERFSLILESASTNQTSMYLCASTAGGDNTEAFFGQGTRLTVV.

Notes on this clone: An end of the junction differs from the germline gene, which may be a read error. V gene TRBV28 combines with J gene TRBJ1-6; a weak D match, TRBD1 (5 bases). From germline, CDR1 is MDHEN and CDR2 SYDVKM. This CDR3 contains 17 residues. DNA of the CDR3: TGTGCCGGCAGTTTAAGGGCTTCTTGGGAGGGGAATTCACCCCTCCACTTT. Protein sequence: CAGSLRASWEGNSPLHF.

The rearrangement links TRBV7-3 to TRBJ2-7; TRBD2 matches 7 bases. CDR3 length equals 12 residues. CDR1 is SGHTA and CDR2 is FQGTGA in the germline V gene. Trimming took 5 bases from V and 5 from J; bases not matched to a gene: 3. For the CDR3, the DNA is TGTGCCAGCAGCCCAACTAGCGACGAGCAGTACTTC. Its translation: CASSPTSDEQYF.

Note on this clone: At one of its ends the junction is not consistent with the germline gene, which may arise from a read error. The chain uses TRBV5-1 and TRBJ2-7, with a tentative D call TRBD1 (6 bases). The germline gives CDR1 SGHRS, CDR2 YFSETQ. This CDR3 contains 13 residues. The CDR3 loop is CASSILRGYEQYF. Here the CDR3 DNA reads TGTGCCAGCAGCATACTCAGGGGATACGAGCAGTACTTC.

V usage is TRBV5-1 and J usage is TRBJ2-7; 7 positions agree with TRBD1. CDR3 length: 15 amino acids. J gave up 4 bases and V 3 bases, and 10 bases lay outside the gene matches. Germline CDR1 and CDR2: SGHRS and YFSETQ. The CDR3 spells CASSSTTGIGYEQYF. The CDR3 bases are TGCGCCAGCAGCTCCACGACAGGGATAGGGTACGAGCAGTACTTC. The full variable domain, with the rest looked up from reference TRBV5-1 and TRBJ2-7, is KAGVTQTPRYLIKTRGQQVTLSCSPISGHRSVSWYQQTPGQGLQFLFEYFSETQRNKGNFPGRFSGRQFSNSRSEMNVSTLELGDSALYLCASSSTTGIGYEQYFGPGTRLTVT.